The table lists the clone carrying this T cell receptor (beta chain) with many counts. Its specificity is unknown. The CDR3 length is 13 residues. With V trimmed by 5 bases and J by 4 bases, 5 bases remained unmatched. The germline CDR1 and CDR2 sequences are SQVTM and ANQGSEA. This entry is derived from a study of CD8 T cells in ankylosing spondylitis. Points from the study as a whole: Researchers reportedly found disease-linked clones significantly enriched in matched ankylosing spondylitis synovial fluid. A number of the motif variants had already been described in reactive arthritis synovial fluid and blood.

TCRdb ran MiXCR on the 5' RACE reads and lists one entry per CDR3 protein. The sample yields approximately 100,000 distinct CDR3 sequences, less than 25% seen once. The source material was synovial fluid, either unsorted or a sorted T cell fraction (not recorded which). The chain joins TRBV29-1 to TRBJ2-4; 7 nucleotides match TRBD1. This sequence originates from a male donor with ankylosing spondylitis. The DNA for the CDR3 is TGCAGCGTTCCTAAGGGGGCAAAAAACATTCAGTACTTC. Amino acids: CSVPKGAKNIQYF.